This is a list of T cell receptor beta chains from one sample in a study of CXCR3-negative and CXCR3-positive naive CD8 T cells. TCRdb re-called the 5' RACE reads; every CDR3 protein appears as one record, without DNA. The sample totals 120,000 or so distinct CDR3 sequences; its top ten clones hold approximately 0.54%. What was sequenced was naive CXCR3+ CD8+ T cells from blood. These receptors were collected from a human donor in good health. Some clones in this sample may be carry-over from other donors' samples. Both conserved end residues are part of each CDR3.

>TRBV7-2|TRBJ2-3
CASSPPTSGGADTQYF
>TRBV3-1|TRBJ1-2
CASSQVPFSGYGYTF
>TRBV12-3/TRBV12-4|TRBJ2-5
CATRIGETQYF
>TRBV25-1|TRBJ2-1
CASSDGTGGPDEQFF
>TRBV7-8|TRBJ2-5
CASTQTGQAEETQYF
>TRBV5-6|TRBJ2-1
CASLQSDEQFF
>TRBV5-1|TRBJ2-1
CASSIAGLAESYNEQFF
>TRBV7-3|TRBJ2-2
CASSSDMNTGELFF
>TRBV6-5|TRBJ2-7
CASSYWQGAYEQYF
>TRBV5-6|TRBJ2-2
CASSLGPGLSTGELFF
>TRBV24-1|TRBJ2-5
CATSTASGTKETQYF
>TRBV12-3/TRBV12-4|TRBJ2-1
CASSSWGEGNEQFF
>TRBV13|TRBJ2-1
CASSPTGDSYNEQFF
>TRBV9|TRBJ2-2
CASNPAGEWLGELFF
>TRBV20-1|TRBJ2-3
CSASLGGLTDTQYF
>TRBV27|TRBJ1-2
CASSLIPFDRDYGYTF
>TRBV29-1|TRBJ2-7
CSAQPDSTYEQYF
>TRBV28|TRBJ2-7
CASSYPDEQYF
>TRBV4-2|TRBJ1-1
CASSQEQLHLNTEAFF
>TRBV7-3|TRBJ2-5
CASSPAGGQETQYF
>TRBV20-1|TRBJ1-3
CSARDREAGNTIYF
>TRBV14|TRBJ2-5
CASSQGALGTQYF
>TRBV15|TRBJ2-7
CATSSPRVGDSYEQYF
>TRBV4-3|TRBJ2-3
CASSLLTGRTDTQYF
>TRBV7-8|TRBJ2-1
CASSPESRNEQFF
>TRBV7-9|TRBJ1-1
CASSPLTGTNTEAFF
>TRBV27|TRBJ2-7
CASSQGLAGAQVYEQYF
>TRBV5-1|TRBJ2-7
CASREAGSGEQYF
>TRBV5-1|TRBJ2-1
CASSLGGLAPYNEQFF
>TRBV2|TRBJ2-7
CASSGGTSEDSYEQYF
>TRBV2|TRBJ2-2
CVAAPANTGELFF
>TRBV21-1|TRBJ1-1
CANLYMNTEAFF
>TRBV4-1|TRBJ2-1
CASRAGGPLNEQFF
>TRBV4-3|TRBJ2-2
CASSQDRTSRELFF
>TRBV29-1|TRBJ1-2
CSVLKEDYGYTF
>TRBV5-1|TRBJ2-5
CASSPGQTKETQYF
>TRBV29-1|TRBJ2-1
CSVEVVGQSSYNEQFF
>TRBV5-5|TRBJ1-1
CASSSDGMNTEAFF
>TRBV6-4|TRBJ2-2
CASSDRPDTGELFF
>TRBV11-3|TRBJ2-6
CASSSRDRPNGANVLTF
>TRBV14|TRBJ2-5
CASSQGWAETQYF
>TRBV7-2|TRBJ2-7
CASSAPGGSYEQYF
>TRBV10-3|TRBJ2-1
CAISERADEQFF
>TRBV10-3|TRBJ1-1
CAISVGQGTEAFF
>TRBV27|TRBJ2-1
CASSQRYNEQFF
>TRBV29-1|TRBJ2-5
CSVTGGLVETQYF
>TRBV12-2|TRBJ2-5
CASRPQVRTEETQCF
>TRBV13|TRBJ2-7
CASSLGTGESIYEQYF
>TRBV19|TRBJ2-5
CASSRGYLRQETQYF
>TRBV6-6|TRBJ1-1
CASSPSGQGGFEAFF
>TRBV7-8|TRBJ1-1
CASSLAQGAWTEAFF
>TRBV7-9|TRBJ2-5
CASSLRLAGGLSQETQYF
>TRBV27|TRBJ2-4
CASSIRGAPTPQF
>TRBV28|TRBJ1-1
CASSYGGGTEAFF
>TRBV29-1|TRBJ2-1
CSGYLAGAEDEQFF
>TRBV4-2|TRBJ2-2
CASSQSEEVGELFF
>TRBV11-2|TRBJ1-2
CASGPEGVFGYTF
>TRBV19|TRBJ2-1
CASSIDRLAGEDNEQFF
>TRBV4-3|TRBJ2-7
CASSQGTGGLYEQYF
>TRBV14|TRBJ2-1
CASSQGLGPDNEQFF